These 9 T cell receptor beta chains came from one sample sequenced in a study of regulatory T cells in long-lasting Graves disease. Assembly of TCR beta libraries relied on iRepertoire HTBI primers together with Arm-PCR of CDR3 regions. Each CDR3 protein gets one entry after TCRdb re-called the multiplex PCR reads with MiXCR. The table includes a few hundred thousand distinct CDR3 sequences, 10% to 15% detected once. Indicated time point: newly diagnosed GD, antithyroid drugs for less than 3 months. PBMC-extracted RNA yielded the TCR library. These data were also filed under a second study, of T cells in Graves' hyperthyroidism and ophthalmopathy.

Here the sequenced sample was peripheral blood mononuclear cells (PBMCs), taken at new diagnosis, from a patient treated with antithyroid drugs. Every receptor here comes from a young woman with Graves disease.

This clonotype was recorded at least ten times. This chain connects TRBV7-8 to TRBJ1-5; perhaps TRBD1 as D (5 bases). The CDR3 sequence is 14 residues long. Trimming took off 4 bases at V and 7 bases at J, with 14 bases between the two ends. Germline V lookup: CDR1 SGHVS, CDR2 FQNEAQ. The CDR3: CASSSQGLEQPQHF. The CDR3 coding sequence is TGTGCCAGCAGCTCTCAGGGACTGGAACAGCCCCAGCATTTT.

This clonotype was counted many times. V usage is TRBV12-3 or TRBV12-4 and J usage is TRBJ2-5; D unclear. The CDR3 consists of 17 residues. V lost 3 bases and J 1 base, leaving 18 bases between the germline ends. CDR3 in DNA: TGTGCCAGCAGTTTCGGAATAGCTTACAATACCCAAGAGACCCAGTACTTC. The encoded protein is CASSFGIAYNTQETQYF.

The table lists this clonotype with a few counts. The chain employs TRBV20-1 and TRBJ2-7; D is perhaps TRBD1 (6 bases). From germline, CDR1 is DFQATT and CDR2 SNEGSKA (reference sequence). The CDR3 is made up of 13 amino acids. Trimming took 1 base from V and 3 from J, leaving 10 bases between them. The CDR3 DNA sequence: TGCAGTGCTAGAGCGGCAGGGGACTACGAGCAGTACTTC. Encoded protein: CSARAAGDYEQYF.

This chain uses TRBV30 with TRBJ2-1, with D maybe TRBD1 (6 bases). Between the trimmed V and J ends, which lost 1 base and 8 bases, there was a span of 6 bases. Germline CDR1 and CDR2: GTSNPN and SVGIG (reference sequence). The CDR3 is 11 residues long. This chain's CDR3 is CAWSDRDEQFF. The DNA for the CDR3 is TGTGCCTGGAGTGACAGGGATGAGCAGTTCTTC.

This clonotype was recorded a few times. V usage is TRBV5-1 and J usage is TRBJ1-2, with no clear D. Per germline, CDR1 SGHRS and CDR2 YFSETQ. V was trimmed by 0 bases and J by 4 bases, leaving 7 bases between them. The CDR3 consists of 13 residues. CDR3 in amino acids: CASSLADLYGYTF. The DNA of the CDR3 is TGCGCCAGCAGCTTGGCGGACCTCTATGGCTACACCTTC.

At least ten counts were recorded for this clonotype. The chain uses TRBV2 and TRBJ2-2; D is possibly TRBD1 or TRBD2 (5 bases each). The CDR3 length is 13 residues. Looked up from germline, CDR1 is SNHLY and CDR2 is FYNNEI. V gave up 3 bases and J gave up 5 bases, with 7 bases separating them. The CDR3 spells CASSDWGTGELFF. The CDR3 DNA reads TGTGCCAGCAGTGATTGGGGGACCGGGGAGCTGTTTTTT.

This clonotype was picked up a small number of times. The chain carries TRBV4-3 and TRBJ2-1, with 10 bases fitting TRBD2. In germline, CDR1 is LGHNA, CDR2 YSLEER. The CDR3 has 17 amino acids. The junction had 6 bases not matched to a gene; V was cut back by 0 bases and J by 4 bases. The CDR3 sequence is CASSQEVLSGGYNEQFF. The CDR3 region has the DNA TGCGCCAGCAGCCAAGAGGTCCTTAGCGGGGGGTACAATGAGCAGTTCTTC.

This clonotype showed up many times. V usage is TRBV7-3 and J usage is TRBJ2-6; unclear D gene. The CDR3 consists of 14 residues. V lost 6 bases to trimming and J lost 4 bases, with 10 bases between them. Per the germline V gene, CDR1 is SGHTA and CDR2 is FQGTGA. The CDR3 DNA sequence: TGTGCCAGCAGTCACGGCTCCGGGGCCAACGTCCTGACTTTC. Encoded protein: CASSHGSGANVLTF.

This clonotype was observed at least ten times. The V and J genes are TRBV30 and TRBJ1-1; D is unresolved. Trimming stripped 0 bases from V and 3 bases from J, with 8 bases between. CDR3 length equals 13 residues. Germline loops: CDR1 GTSNPN, CDR2 SVGIG (reference sequence). CDR3 loop: CAWSVRWDTEAFF. CDR3 sequence (DNA): TGTGCCTGGAGTGTACGATGGGACACTGAAGCTTTCTTT.